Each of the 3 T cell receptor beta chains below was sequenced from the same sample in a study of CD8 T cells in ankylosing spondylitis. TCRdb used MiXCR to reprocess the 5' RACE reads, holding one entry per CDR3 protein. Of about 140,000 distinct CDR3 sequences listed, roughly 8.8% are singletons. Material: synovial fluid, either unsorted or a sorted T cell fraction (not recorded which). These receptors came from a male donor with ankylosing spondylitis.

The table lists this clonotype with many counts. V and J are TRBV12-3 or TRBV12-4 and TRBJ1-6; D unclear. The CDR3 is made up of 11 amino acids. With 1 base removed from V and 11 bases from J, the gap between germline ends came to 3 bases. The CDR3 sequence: CASSLGAPLHF. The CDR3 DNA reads TGTGCCAGCAGTTTAGGGGCACCCCTCCACTTT.

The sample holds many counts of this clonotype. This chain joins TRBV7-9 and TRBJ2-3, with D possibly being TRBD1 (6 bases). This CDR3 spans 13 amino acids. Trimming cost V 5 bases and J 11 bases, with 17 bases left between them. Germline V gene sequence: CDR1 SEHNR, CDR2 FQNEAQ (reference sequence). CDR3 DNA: TGTGCCAGCAGCGCTTTGACAGGTCCCCAGCAGTATTTT. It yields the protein CASSALTGPQQYF.

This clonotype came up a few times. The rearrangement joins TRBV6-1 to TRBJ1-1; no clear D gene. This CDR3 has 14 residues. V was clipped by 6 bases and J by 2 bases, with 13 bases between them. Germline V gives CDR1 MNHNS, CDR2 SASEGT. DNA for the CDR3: TGTGCCAGCAGAAGGTCCCGGGGAAACACTGAAGCTTTCTTT. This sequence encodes CASRRSRGNTEAFF.